This T cell receptor beta chain came from a study of spatial heterogeneity in lung cancer. Whole-study findings and limits: Expanded intratumoral alpha and beta TCR counts tracked tumor mutation counts. Expanded TCRs classified as ubiquitous or regional were counted, and these counts tracked ubiquitous and regional nonsynonymous mutations, respectively.

About this clonotype: The target antigen is unknown.

TCRdb reprocessed the 5' RACE reads with MiXCR, giving one entry per CDR3 protein. This sample has about 100,000 distinct CDR3 sequences, with about 4.4% found just once. Trimming took 11 bases from V and 4 from J, leaving 16 bases between them. This CDR3 is built from 13 residues. The germline V gene encodes CDR1 ENHRY and CDR2 SYGVKD. Specified time point: sample taken at primary tumor resection. The receptor comes from a male donor with early-stage non-small cell lung cancer. The sequenced sample was lung tumor tissue, obtained at surgery. The chain carries TRBV10-3 and TRBJ2-3; no reliable D call. CDR3 in DNA: TGTGCCGCCCAACAAGAACCGCCAGATACGCAGTATTTT. Amino acids: CAAQQEPPDTQYF.